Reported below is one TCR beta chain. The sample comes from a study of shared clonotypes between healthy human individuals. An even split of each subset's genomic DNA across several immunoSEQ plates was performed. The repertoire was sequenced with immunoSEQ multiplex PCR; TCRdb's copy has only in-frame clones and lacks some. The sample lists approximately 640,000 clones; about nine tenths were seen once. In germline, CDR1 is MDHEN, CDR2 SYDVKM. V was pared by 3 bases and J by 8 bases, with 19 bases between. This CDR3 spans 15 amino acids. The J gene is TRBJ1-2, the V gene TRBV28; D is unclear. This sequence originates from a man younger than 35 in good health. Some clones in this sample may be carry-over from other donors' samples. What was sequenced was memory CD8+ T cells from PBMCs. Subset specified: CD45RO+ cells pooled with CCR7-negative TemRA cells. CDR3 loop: CASSFTPGPGQGYTF. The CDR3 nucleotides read TGTGCCAGCAGTTTTACCCCGGGCCCTGGCCAGGGCTACACCTTC.